This T cell receptor (beta chain) originates from a study of blood T cell repertoires in COVID-19. Across the study: Sources were T cells, B-cell-depleted T cells, or PBMCs; the material itself was cDNA or gDNA.

Original processing notes: Reference gene primers were amplified, and this amplification served to estimate nucleated cell counts. The protocol was immunoSEQ multiplex PCR, while the TCRdb copy is restricted to in-frame clones and leaves out a portion. V and J calls and clone size are copied from that table; D and trimming were computed from the DNA. The profile shows over 200,000 clones, approximately 89% of them singletons. This CDR3 has 15 amino acids. V trimming: 0 bases; J trimming: 5 bases; junction bases outside the gene matches: 3. Germline V gene lookup returns CDR1 SGHNT and CDR2 YYREEE (reference sequence).

The chain links TRBV5-4 to TRBJ2-1; TRBD2 agrees at 9 bases. The source of this sequence is a man between 35 and 55 years old who had recovered from COVID-19. Sequenced material: peripheral blood. The CDR3 loop reads CASSLGRGGDNEQFF. The CDR3 DNA follows: TGTGCCAGCAGCTTGGGGCGGGGGGGAGACAATGAGCAGTTCTTC.